Listed below are T cell receptor beta chains from one sample, sequenced in a study of identical twins. TCRdb re-called the 5' RACE reads with MiXCR, one entry per CDR3 protein. The repertoire holds approximately 150,000 distinct CDR3 sequences, under 4.5% seen once, with around 8.1% in the top ten. Specimen: memory T cells sorted from blood. Receptors were obtained from a man aged 18 to 29 in good health. Both conserved end residues are part of each CDR3. D genes are given only for firm matches. Clone size is shown for a subset of rows, as once, few, many or a class of expanded clone.

TRBJ2-2 TRBV25-1 few NA TGTGCCAGCAGTGGGGATACGGCGCCCGGGGAGCTGTTTTTT CASSGDTAPGELFF
TRBJ1-1 TRBV12-3/TRBV12-4 many NA TGTGCCAGCACCTCTCGTCGAGGCACTGAAGCTTTCTTT CASTSRRGTEAFF
TRBJ2-3 TRBV7-9 many NA TGTGCCAGCAGCTTAGCGCGGCAGATCACAGATACGCAGTATTTT CASSLARQITDTQYF
TRBJ1-2 TRBV12-3/TRBV12-4 many NA TGTGCCAGCAGACCGGGTCCTAACTATGGCTACACCTTC CASRPGPNYGYTF
TRBJ2-2 TRBV5-1 many NA TGCGCCAGCAGCTTGGGCCCAGGGTCCGGGGAGCTGTTTTTT CASSLGPGSGELFF
TRBJ2-3 TRBV7-3 NA NA TGTGCCAGCAGCTCACAGGGCGTTACGCAGTATTTT CASSSQGVTQYF
TRBJ2-7 TRBV20-1 many NA TGCAGTGCTAGCAGCGGAGCGCGGGGATACGAGCAGTACTTC CSASSGARGYEQYF
TRBJ2-1 TRBV20-1 many NA TGCAGTGCTAGATCCACTTCGAGCGAATTCTCCTACAATGAGCAGTTCTTC CSARSTSSEFSYNEQFF
TRBJ2-4 TRBV7-6 many TRBD1 TGTGCCAGCAGCCCCGCCCCCCCACACAGGGGCACCAAAAACATTCAGTACTTC CASSPAPPHRGTKNIQYF
TRBJ2-3 TRBV6-4 many TRBD1 TGTGCCAGCAGTGACTCCGGGACAGCGCAGTATTTT CASSDSGTAQYF
TRBJ2-5 TRBV20-1 many NA TGCAGTGGGAGGGTTAGCATGGAGACCCAGTACTTC CSGRVSMETQYF